Ten or more counts support the clone carrying this T cell receptor (beta chain). The antigen is unknown. The sample originates from a study of T cells after yellow fever vaccination. Study conclusions and caveats: A large majority of primary-vaccination clones showed up again after the booster (just under 97% CD4, around 90% CD8). There was a possibility that FACS-sorted repertoires contained abundant clonotypes contaminating from the bulk population.

The CDR3 contains 14 residues. V was cut by 5 bases and J by 8 bases, with 19 bases left in between. 5'RACE template switching produced TCR cDNA carrying a universal primer site and UMIs. One entry per CDR3 protein, called by TCRdb with MiXCR from the 5' RACE reads. Among about 220,000 distinct CDR3 sequences listed, around 6.7% were seen once. The chain carries TRBV12-3 or TRBV12-4 and TRBJ2-7; D is unresolved. This TCR came from a man aged 25-45 years who received the YFV17D yellow fever vaccine. The source was CD4+ T cells sorted from PBMCs, collected on the day of the yellow fever booster vaccination. DNA for the CDR3: TGTGCCAGCAGTCTATCTGGTGGCTTCGATCAGCAGTACTTC. It encodes CASSLSGGFDQQYF.